This TCR beta chain was captured in a study of post-analysis software for immune sequencing data. Overall study context: Disease trajectories encompassed relapsing-remitting, secondary progressive and progressive-relapsing multiple sclerosis.

Broader study findings: Batch-mates among the samples co-clustered strongly by F measure. With TRBV5-6, TRBV5-1 and TRBV20-1 included, about 5 TRBV segments were more frequent in patients than in controls. Those with multiple sclerosis, the patient group, showed significantly lower normalized Chao1 diversity than controls.

For this clonotype: Its antigen is unknown. The junction departs from germline at one end; a sequencing error may be responsible.

The CDR3 loop spans 17 amino acids. The germline gives CDR1 MDHEN, CDR2 SYDVKM. Unique molecular identifiers were carried by the TCR beta cDNA libraries. Some 500,000 cDNA molecules were recovered from an input of 1 to 10 million T cells. TCRdb itself ran the PCR reads through MiXCR, one entry per CDR3 protein. The sample carries about half a million distinct CDR3 sequences, approximately 31% recorded once. This chain connects TRBV28 to TRBJ1-5; D uncertain. Sequenced: blood. The receptor was derived from a girl aged 2-17 years with multiple sclerosis. As DNA, the CDR3 is TGTGCCAGCAGCACACCACCGGGAGTCGAGGGCAATCAGCCCCGGCATTTT. It translates to CASSTPPGVEGNQPRHF.